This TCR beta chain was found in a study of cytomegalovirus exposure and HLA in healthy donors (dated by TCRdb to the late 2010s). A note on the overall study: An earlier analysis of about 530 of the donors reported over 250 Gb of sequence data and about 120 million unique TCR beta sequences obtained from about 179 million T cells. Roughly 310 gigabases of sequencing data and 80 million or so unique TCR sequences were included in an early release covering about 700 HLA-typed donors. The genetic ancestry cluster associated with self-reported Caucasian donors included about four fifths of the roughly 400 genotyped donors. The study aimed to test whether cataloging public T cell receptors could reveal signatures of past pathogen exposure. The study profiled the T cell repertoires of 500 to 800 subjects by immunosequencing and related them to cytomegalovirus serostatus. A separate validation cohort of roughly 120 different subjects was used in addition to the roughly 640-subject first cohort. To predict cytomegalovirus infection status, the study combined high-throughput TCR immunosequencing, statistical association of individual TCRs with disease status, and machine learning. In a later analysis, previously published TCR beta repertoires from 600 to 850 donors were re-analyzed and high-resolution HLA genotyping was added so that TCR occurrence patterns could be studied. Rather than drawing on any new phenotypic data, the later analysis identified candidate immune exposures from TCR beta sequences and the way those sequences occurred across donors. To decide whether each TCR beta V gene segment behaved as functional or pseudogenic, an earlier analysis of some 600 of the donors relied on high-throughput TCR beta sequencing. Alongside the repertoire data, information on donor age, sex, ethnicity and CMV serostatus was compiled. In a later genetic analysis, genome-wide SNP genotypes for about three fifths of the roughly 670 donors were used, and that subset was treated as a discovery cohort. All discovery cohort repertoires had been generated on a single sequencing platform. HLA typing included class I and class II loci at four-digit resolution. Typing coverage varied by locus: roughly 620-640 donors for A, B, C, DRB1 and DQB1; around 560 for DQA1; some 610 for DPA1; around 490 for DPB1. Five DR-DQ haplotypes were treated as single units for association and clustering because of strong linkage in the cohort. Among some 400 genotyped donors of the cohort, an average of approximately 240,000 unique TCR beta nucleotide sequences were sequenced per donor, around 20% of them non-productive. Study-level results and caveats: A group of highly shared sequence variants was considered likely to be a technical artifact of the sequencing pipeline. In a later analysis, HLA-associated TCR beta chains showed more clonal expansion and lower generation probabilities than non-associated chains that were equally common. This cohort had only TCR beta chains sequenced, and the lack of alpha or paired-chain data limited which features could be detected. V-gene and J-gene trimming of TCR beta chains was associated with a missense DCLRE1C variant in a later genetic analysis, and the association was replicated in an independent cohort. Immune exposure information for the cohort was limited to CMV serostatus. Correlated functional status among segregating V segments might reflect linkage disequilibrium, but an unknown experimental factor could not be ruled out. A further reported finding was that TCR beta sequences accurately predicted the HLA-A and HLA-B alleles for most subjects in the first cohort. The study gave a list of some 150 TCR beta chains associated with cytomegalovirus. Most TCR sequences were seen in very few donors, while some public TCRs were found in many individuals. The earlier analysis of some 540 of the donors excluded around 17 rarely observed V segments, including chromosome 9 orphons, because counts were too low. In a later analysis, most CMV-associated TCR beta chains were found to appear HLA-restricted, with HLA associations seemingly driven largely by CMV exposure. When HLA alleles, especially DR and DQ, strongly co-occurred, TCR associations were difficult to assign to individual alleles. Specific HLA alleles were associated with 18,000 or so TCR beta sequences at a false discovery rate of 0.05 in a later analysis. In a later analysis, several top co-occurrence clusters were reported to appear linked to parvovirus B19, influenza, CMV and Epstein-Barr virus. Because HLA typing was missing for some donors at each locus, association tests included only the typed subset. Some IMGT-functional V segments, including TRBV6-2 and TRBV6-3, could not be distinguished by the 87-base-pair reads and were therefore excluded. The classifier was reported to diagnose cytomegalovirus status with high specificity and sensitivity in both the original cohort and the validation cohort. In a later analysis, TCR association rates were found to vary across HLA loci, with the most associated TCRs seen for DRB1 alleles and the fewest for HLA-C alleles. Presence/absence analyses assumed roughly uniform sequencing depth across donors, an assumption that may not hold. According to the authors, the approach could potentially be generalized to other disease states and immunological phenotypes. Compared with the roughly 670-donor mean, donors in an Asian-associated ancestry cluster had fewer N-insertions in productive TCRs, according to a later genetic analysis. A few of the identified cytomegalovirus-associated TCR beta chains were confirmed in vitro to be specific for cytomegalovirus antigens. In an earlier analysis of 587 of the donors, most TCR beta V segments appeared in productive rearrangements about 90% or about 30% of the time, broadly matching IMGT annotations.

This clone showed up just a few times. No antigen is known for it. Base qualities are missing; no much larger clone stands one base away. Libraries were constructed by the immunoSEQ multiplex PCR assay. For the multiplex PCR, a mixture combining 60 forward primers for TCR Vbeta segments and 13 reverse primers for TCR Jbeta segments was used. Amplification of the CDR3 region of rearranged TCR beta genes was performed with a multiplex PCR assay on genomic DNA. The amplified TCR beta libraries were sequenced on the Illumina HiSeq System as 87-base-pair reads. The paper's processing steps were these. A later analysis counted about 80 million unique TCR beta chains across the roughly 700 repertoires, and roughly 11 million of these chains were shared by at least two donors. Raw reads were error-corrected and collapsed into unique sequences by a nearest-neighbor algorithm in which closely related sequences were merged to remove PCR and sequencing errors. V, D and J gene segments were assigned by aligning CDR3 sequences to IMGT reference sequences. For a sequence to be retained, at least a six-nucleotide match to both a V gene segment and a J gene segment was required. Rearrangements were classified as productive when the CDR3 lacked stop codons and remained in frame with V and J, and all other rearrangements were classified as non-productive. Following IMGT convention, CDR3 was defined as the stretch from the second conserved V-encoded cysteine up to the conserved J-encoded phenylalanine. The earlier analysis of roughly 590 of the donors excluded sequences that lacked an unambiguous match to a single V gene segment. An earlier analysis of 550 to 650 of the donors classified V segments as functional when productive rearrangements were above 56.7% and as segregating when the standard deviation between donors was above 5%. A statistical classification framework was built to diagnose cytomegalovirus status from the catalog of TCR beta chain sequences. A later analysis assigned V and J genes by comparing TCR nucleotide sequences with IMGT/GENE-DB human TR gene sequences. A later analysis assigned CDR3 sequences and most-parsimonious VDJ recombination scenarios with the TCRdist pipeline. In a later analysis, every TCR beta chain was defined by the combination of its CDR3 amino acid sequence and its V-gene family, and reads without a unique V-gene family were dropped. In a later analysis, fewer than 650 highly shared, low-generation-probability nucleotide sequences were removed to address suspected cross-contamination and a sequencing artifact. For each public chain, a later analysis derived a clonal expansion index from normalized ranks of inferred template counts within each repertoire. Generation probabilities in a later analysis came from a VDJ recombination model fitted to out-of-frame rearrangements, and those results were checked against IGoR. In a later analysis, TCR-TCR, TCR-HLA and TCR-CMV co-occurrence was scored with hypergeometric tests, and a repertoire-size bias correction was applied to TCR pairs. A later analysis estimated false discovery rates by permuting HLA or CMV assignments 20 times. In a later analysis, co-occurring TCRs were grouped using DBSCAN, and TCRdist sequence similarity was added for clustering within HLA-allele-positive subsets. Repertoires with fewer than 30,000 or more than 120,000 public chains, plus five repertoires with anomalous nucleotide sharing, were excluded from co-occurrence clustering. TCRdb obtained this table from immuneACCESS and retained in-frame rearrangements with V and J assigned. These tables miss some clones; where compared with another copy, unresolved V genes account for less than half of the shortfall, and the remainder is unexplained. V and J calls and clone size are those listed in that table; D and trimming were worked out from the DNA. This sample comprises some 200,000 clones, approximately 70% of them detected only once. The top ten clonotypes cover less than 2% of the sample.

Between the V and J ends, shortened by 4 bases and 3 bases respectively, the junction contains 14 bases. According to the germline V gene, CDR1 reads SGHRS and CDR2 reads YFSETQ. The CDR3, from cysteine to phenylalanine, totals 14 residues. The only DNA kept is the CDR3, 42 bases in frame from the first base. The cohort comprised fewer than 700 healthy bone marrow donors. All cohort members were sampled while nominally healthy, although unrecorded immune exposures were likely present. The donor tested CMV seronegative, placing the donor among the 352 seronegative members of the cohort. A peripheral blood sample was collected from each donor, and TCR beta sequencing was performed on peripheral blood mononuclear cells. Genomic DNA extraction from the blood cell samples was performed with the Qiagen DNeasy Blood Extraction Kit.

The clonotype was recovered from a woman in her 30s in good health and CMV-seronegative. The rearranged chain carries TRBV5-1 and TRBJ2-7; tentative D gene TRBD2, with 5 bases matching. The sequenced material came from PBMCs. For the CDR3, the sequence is CASSLDGSFYEQYF. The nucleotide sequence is TGCGCCAGCAGCCTTGATGGGAGTTTCTACGAGCAGTACTTC.